This T cell receptor (beta chain) was obtained from a study of T cells in Graves' hyperthyroidism and ophthalmopathy. The CDR3 consists of 16 residues. The germline V gene encodes CDR1 MGHRA and CDR2 YSYEKL. V lost 1 base, J lost 3 bases, and 6 bases stayed unmatched. RNA transcripts gave rise to amplified TCR beta CDR3 regions. The HTBI primer set served for first-round RT-PCR of the TCR CDR3. From the multiplex PCR reads, TCRdb called clonotypes with MiXCR, one entry per CDR3 protein. The sample carries a few hundred thousand distinct CDR3 sequences, 15% to 18% recorded once. The clonotype originates from a woman between 18 and 29 years old with Graves' hyperthyroidism. V and J are TRBV4-1 and TRBJ2-3; TRBD2 matches at 8 bases. The sequenced sample consisted of blood. The CDR3 coding sequence is TGCGCCAGCAGCCAAGCAGCGGGAGAGAGGACAGATACGCAGTATTTT. This sequence encodes CASSQAAGERTDTQYF.